These 22 T cell receptor beta chains came from one sample sequenced in a study of OX40 agonist ivuxolimab in advanced cancers. Assay used: immunoSEQ multiplex PCR; TCRdb lists only in-frame clones, some missing. The sample lists 70,000 to 85,000 clones, 90% to 95% occurring once. The input for sequencing was CD4+ or CD8+ T cells sorted from blood, taken in a trial of the OX40 agonist ivuxolimab. These receptors were obtained from an adult with an advanced solid tumor such as melanoma, head and neck, liver or kidney cancer.

This sequence joins TRBV28 and TRBJ2-7; D possibly matches TRBD1 or TRBD2 (7 bases each). CDR1 and CDR2 from the germline V gene are MDHEN and SYDVKM. Trimming took 10 bases from V and 4 from J, leaving 11 bases between them. The CDR3 has 11 amino acids. In nucleotides, the CDR3 is TGTGCCATCCAGGGGGGGTACGAGCAGTACTTC. Translation gives CAIQGGYEQYF.

This chain joins TRBV28 and TRBJ2-3; D is ambiguous. CDR3 length: 13 amino acids. CDR1 and CDR2 (germline): MDHEN, SYDVKM. Trimming removed 4 bases at V and 1 base at J, with 6 bases between. The CDR3 DNA reads as TGTGCCAGCAGTTCCCCTCGCACAGATACGCAGTATTTT. It is translated as CASSSPRTDTQYF.

The chain combines TRBV27 with TRBJ2-2; tentatively, D is TRBD1 (5 bases). Germline lookup yields CDR1 MNHEY and CDR2 SMNVEV (reference sequence). The V gene lost 3 bases and the J gene lost 2 bases, with 7 bases spanning the gap. This CDR3 is 14 amino acids long. CDR3 protein: CASSLQGNTGELFF. CDR3 nucleotide sequence: TGTGCCAGCAGTTTGCAGGGCAACACCGGGGAGCTGTTTTTT.

The J gene is TRBJ2-2, the V gene TRBV5-1; no clear D. CDR3 length: 13 residues. The germline gives CDR1 SGHRS, CDR2 YFSETQ. V lost 4 bases to trimming and J lost 3 bases, with 7 bases between them. The CDR3 bases are TGCGCCAGCAGCGTCCTCGACACCGGGGAGCTGTTTTTT. Encoded protein: CASSVLDTGELFF.

This chain links TRBV10-2 with TRBJ2-2, with a tentative D call TRBD1 (6 bases). This CDR3 region has 12 residues. V lost 5 bases, J lost 6 bases, and 7 bases lay in between. CDR1 and CDR2 (germline): WSHSY, SAAADI. In nucleotides, the CDR3 is TGCGCCAGCAGTCCAGGGGCCGGGGAGCTGTTTTTT. Its protein product is CASSPGAGELFF.

The chain links TRBV6-5 to TRBJ1-5; the D gene is possibly TRBD1 (6 bases). Looked up from germline, CDR1 is MNHEY and CDR2 is SVGAGI. The CDR3 is made up of 15 amino acids. V lost 0 bases to trimming and J lost 4 bases, with 10 bases between them. Here the CDR3 DNA reads TGTGCCAGCAGTTACTCCGACAGGAAAAATCAGCCCCAGCATTTT. Translated: CASSYSDRKNQPQHF.

The chain is built from TRBV11-3 and TRBJ2-5; 13 nucleotides agree with TRBD2. This CDR3 has 15 residues. Per the germline V gene, CDR1 is SGHNT and CDR2 is YENEEA. V was clipped by 5 bases and J by 4 bases; unmatched bases: 4. This CDR3 reads CASSHGLAGAETQYF. Here the CDR3 DNA reads TGTGCCAGCAGCCATGGACTAGCGGGAGCAGAGACCCAGTACTTC.

The chain joins TRBV5-1 to TRBJ2-7, with D tentatively TRBD1 (5 bases). Per germline, CDR1 SGHRS and CDR2 YFSETQ. Trimming removed 4 bases from V and 4 bases from J, with 12 bases in between. This CDR3 has 13 residues. Written as DNA, the CDR3 is TGCGCCAGCAGCGTACAAACAGGTTACGAGCAGTACTTC. This sequence encodes CASSVQTGYEQYF.

The V gene is TRBV6-1, the J gene TRBJ1-2, with 8 bases fitting TRBD1. J was trimmed by 5 bases and V by 5 bases; bases with no gene match: 4. The CDR3 is 13 amino acids. CDR1 MNHNS and CDR2 SASEGT come from the germline V gene. The CDR3 DNA reads TGTGCCAGCAGTAGCCAGGGGGCGTATGGCTACACCTTC. Its protein product is CASSSQGAYGYTF.

The CDR3: CASSFLAGVIYEQYF. CDR3 nucleotides: TGTGCCAGCAGCTTCCTAGCGGGAGTAATTTACGAGCAGTACTTC. This chain connects TRBV11-2 to TRBJ2-7, with 10 nucleotides matching TRBD2. From germline, CDR1 is SGHAT and CDR2 FQNNGV. CDR3 length equals 15 residues. V was clipped by 3 bases and J by 4 bases; unmatched bases: 6.

The J gene is TRBJ2-7, the V gene TRBV18; D gene unclear. Germline assignment: CDR1 KGHSH and CDR2 LQKENI. V lost 3 bases to trimming and J lost 6 bases, with 18 bases between them. The CDR3 consists of 15 residues. This chain's CDR3 is CASSPRQTQTPEQYF. The CDR3 DNA reads TGTGCCAGCTCACCGCGTCAGACTCAAACCCCCGAGCAGTACTTC.

V and J are TRBV18 and TRBJ2-3, with a possible D match to TRBD2 (5 bases). From germline, CDR1 is KGHSH and CDR2 LQKENI. This CDR3 is built from 16 residues. Between the trimmed V and J ends, which lost 6 bases and 0 bases, there was a span of 16 bases. This CDR3 is CASSRQLDRSTDTQYF. As DNA, the CDR3 is TGTGCCAGCTCGCGGCAACTAGACCGTAGCACAGATACGCAGTATTTT.

The chain uses TRBV6-4 and TRBJ2-2, with D maybe TRBD2 (5 bases). Germline V gives CDR1 MRHNA, CDR2 SNTAGT. CDR3 length equals 14 residues. Trimming removed 4 bases from V and 4 bases from J, with 10 bases in between. The CDR3 DNA reads as TGTGCCAGCAGTGGGCTAGCAGGCACCGGGGAGCTGTTTTTT. Translated: CASSGLAGTGELFF.

The chain links TRBV11-2 to TRBJ1-2; D may be TRBD1 (5 bases). Between the trimmed V and J ends, which lost 1 base and 6 bases, there was a span of 15 bases. The CDR3 has 15 residues. Germline CDR1 and CDR2: SGHAT and FQNNGV. CDR3 region: CASSLGVGVFDGYTF. CDR3 nucleotide sequence: TGTGCCAGCAGCTTAGGGGTAGGGGTTTTTGATGGCTACACCTTC.

This chain joins TRBV2 and TRBJ2-2; 8 nucleotides agree with TRBD2. V lost 7 bases to trimming and J lost 6 bases; unmatched junction nucleotides: 10. The CDR3 loop spans 15 amino acids. Looked up from germline, CDR1 is SNHLY and CDR2 is FYNNEI. The CDR3 loop reads CASIRSSGSAGELFF. CDR3 coding DNA: TGTGCCAGCATTCGGTCCAGCGGGAGTGCCGGGGAGCTGTTTTTT.

This chain joins TRBV7-9 and TRBJ1-4; TRBD1 might be the D (6 bases). The germline V gene encodes CDR1 SEHNR and CDR2 FQNEAQ (reference sequence). This CDR3 has 14 amino acids. Trimming removed 5 bases at V and 3 bases at J, with 10 bases between. CDR3 loop: CASSRGAANEKLFF. The CDR3, as DNA: TGTGCCAGCAGCCGGGGGGCGGCTAATGAAAAACTGTTTTTT.

The chain combines TRBV19 with TRBJ2-7; TRBD2 agrees at 10 bases. The germline V gene has CDR1 LNHDA and CDR2 SQIVND (reference sequence). J gave up 4 bases and V 4 bases, and 4 bases lay outside the gene matches. The CDR3 is made up of 14 amino acids. The DNA for the CDR3 is TGTGCCAGTAGTAAAGCGGGAGGGCCTTACGAGCAGTACTTC. It encodes CASSKAGGPYEQYF.

The V gene is TRBV27, the J gene TRBJ1-6; D possibly corresponds to TRBD1 (5 bases). The V end lost 9 bases, the J end lost 7 bases, and 7 bases lay between the germline ends. Per germline, CDR1 MNHEY and CDR2 SMNVEV (reference sequence). CDR3 length: 11 amino acids. The CDR3 is CASKGNSPLHF. Written as DNA, the CDR3 is TGTGCCAGTAAGGGGAATTCACCCCTCCACTTT.

This chain uses TRBV5-1 with TRBJ2-1; D is unresolved. The CDR3 is 12 residues long. The germline gives CDR1 SGHRS, CDR2 YFSETQ. V shed 0 bases and J shed 5 bases, with 3 bases lying between them. In DNA form, the CDR3 reads TGCGCCAGCAGCTTGGAGCACAATGAGCAGTTCTTC. It yields the protein CASSLEHNEQFF.

The CDR3 DNA sequence: TGTGCCAGCAGCCGGGGTGGTAGCGGGAGAACCGAGCAGTACTTC. Amino acid sequence: CASSRGGSGRTEQYF. The rearrangement links TRBV11-3 to TRBJ2-7; TRBD2 matches at 9 bases. Germline-derived CDR1 and CDR2 are SGHNT and YENEEA. This CDR3 region has 15 residues. The V gene end was trimmed by 5 bases and the J gene end by 6 bases; junction bases not matched to a gene: 11.

The rearrangement joins TRBV5-1 to TRBJ1-2, with 8 bases fitting TRBD1. The length of the CDR3 is 17 residues. V lost 1 base to trimming and J lost 0 bases; unmatched junction nucleotides: 8. CDR1 and CDR2 (germline): SGHRS, YFSETQ. As DNA, the CDR3 is TGCGCCAGCAGCTTGAGTGTAGGGACAGGTTCTAACTATGGCTACACCTTC. It yields the protein CASSLSVGTGSNYGYTF.

The sample holds a few counts of this clone. The CDR3: CASSPGQQNSPLHF. As DNA, the CDR3 is TGTGCCAGCAGCCCGGGACAGCAGAATTCACCCCTCCACTTT. The rearrangement uses TRBV4-2 and TRBJ1-6; 7 nucleotides align to TRBD1. CDR3 size: 14 residues. V shed 4 bases, J shed 7 bases, and the junction held 4 bases outside the gene matches. Germline V lookup: CDR1 LGHNA, CDR2 YNFKEQ.